The next 8 T cell receptor beta chains were all read from a single sample in a study of CXCR3-negative and CXCR3-positive naive CD8 T cells (dated by TCRdb to between 2019 and 2020). The listed sequencing device is NextSeq 550. The Human TCR Profiling Kit (MiLaboratory) was used to make UMI-labeled 5' RACE TRB cDNA libraries. One entry per CDR3 protein sequence results from the TCRdb reprocessing of the reads, with DNA left out. The sample table records around 90,000 distinct CDR3 sequences. The leading ten clones occupy approximately 0.99% of the sample. Sequencing used naive CXCR3- CD8+ T cells from blood. This sample's cell subset or site label indicates: CD45RO-CCR7+CD27+CD95- naive CD8+ T cells lacking CXCR3 (TNR3-). The receptors here all came from a human donor in good health. Some clones in this sample may be carry-over from other donors' samples.

The rearrangement links TRBV29-1 to TRBJ2-7; the D call of TRBD2 rests on TCRdb alone, since no DNA is present to check it. Germline lookup yields CDR1 SQVTM and CDR2 ANQGSEA. The CDR3 has 14 amino acids. The CDR3 here is CSVSGGTSVYEQYF.

V and J are TRBV20-1 and TRBJ2-1; TCRdb picks TRBD2, but there is no DNA to check that call. Germline-derived CDR1 and CDR2 are DFQATT and SNEGSKA (reference sequence). The CDR3 is made up of 18 amino acids. This chain's CDR3 is CSARDSASGHSSYNEQFF.

This rearrangement joins TRBV3-1 to TRBJ2-1; TCRdb returns TRBD1, unconfirmable since there is no DNA. The CDR3 extends over 16 amino acids. Germline CDR1 and CDR2: LGHDT and YNNKEL (reference sequence). The chain's CDR3 is CASSPLDRGSYNEQFF.

V and J are TRBV23-1 and TRBJ1-5; TCRdb proposes TRBD1, but this gene call is untestable without DNA. TRBV23-1 counts as an open reading frame of uncertain function. The CDR3 has 16 residues. CDR3 protein: CASSQPPGQGYQPQHF.

This CDR3 is CASTYSWTGSTDTQYF. The chain couples TRBV6-6 to TRBJ2-3; without DNA, the TCRdb call of TRBD1 cannot be checked. CDR1 is MNHNY and CDR2 is SVGAGI in the germline V gene (reference sequence). The CDR3 is 16 residues long.

J is TRBJ2-4 and V is TRBV23-1. Being an ORF, TRBV23-1 has a function that is uncertain. The CDR3 has 15 amino acids. Here the CDR3 reads CASSQARRAKNIQYF.

The genes are TRBV15 and TRBJ2-7; TCRdb picks TRBD1, but there is no DNA to check that call. This CDR3 has 18 amino acids. The germline V gene encodes CDR1 LNHNV and CDR2 YYDKDF (reference sequence). The CDR3 reads CVTSRDHGTGARQYEQYF.

The rearrangement links TRBV5-1 to TRBJ1-1. There are 12 residues in the CDR3. Looked up from germline, CDR1 is SGHRS and CDR2 is YFSETQ. This CDR3 is CASSLLDTEAFF.